Shown below are 17 T cell receptor beta chains from a single sample sequenced in a study of cytomegalovirus exposure and HLA in healthy donors. The PCR used 60 Vbeta and 13 Jbeta primers. Sequenced by immunoSEQ multiplex PCR; TCRdb stores in-frame clones only, minus some. Found here are over 85,000 clones, 75% to 80% of them singletons; the top ten hold about 4%. Sequencing was performed on PBMCs. These receptors originate from a woman aged 40 to 49 in good health and CMV-seronegative.

There are a few counts of this clone. The chain couples TRBV15 to TRBJ2-1; 10 bases align to TRBD1. This CDR3 comprises 14 residues. The germline CDR1 and CDR2 sequences are LNHNV and YYDKDF (reference sequence). Unmatched junction bases numbered 3, after V lost 0 bases and J lost 10 bases. CDR3 sequence reads: CATSRDLDRGEQFF. The CDR3 DNA reads TGTGCCACCAGCAGAGATCTGGACAGGGGGGAGCAGTTCTTC. Variable domain in full (rest from reference TRBV15 and TRBJ2-1): DAMVIQNPRYQVTQFGKPVTLSCSQTLNHNVMYWYQQKSSQAPKLLFHYYDKDFNNEADTPDNFQSRRPNTSFCFLDIRSPGLGDTAMYLCATSRDLDRGEQFFGPGTRLTVL.

In this sample, this clone turned up a few times. The junction shows a germline mismatch at one end, possibly a read error. V usage is TRBV2 and J usage is TRBJ1-2, with D uncertain. The V gene's germline CDR1 is SNHLY and CDR2 FYNNEI. The CDR3 runs to 12 residues. The CDR3 sequence: CASNGVRDGYPF. The CDR3 nucleotides are TGTGCCAGCAACGGGGTAAGGGATGGCTACCCCTTC.

This clone was seen just once. CDR3 sequence: CASSRLDREYYEQYF. The CDR3 coding sequence is TGTGCCAGCAGCAGGCTGGACAGGGAATACTACGAGCAGTACTTC. The V and J genes are TRBV11-1 and TRBJ2-7, with 8 bases identical to TRBD1. V was clipped by 5 bases and J by 3 bases; unmatched bases: 9. This CDR3 has 15 amino acids. The V gene's germline CDR1 is SGHAT and CDR2 FQDESV (reference sequence).

The gene calls are TRBV2 and TRBJ1-1, with D perhaps matching TRBD1 (6 bases). The germline gives CDR1 SNHLY, CDR2 FYNNEI. The CDR3 has 13 amino acids. Trimming took 5 bases from V and 0 from J, leaving 7 bases between them. The CDR3 loop reads CASSTGLNTEAFF. DNA for the CDR3: TGTGCCAGCAGTACAGGGTTGAACACTGAAGCTTTCTTT.

The chain links TRBV2 to TRBJ1-4; D is uncertain. Trimming stripped 4 bases from V and 0 bases from J, with 12 bases between. The V gene's germline CDR1 is SNHLY and CDR2 FYNNEI. The CDR3 covers 16 residues. Here the CDR3 DNA reads TGTGCCAGCAGTGTTAGACAAACTGCAACTAATGAAAAACTGTTTTTT. It translates to CASSVRQTATNEKLFF.

There are a few counts of this clone. The gene calls are TRBV19 and TRBJ1-5; 9 positions match TRBD1. J lost 4 bases, V lost 4 bases, and 5 bases had no gene match. The CDR3 is 15 amino acids. CDR1 and CDR2 (germline): LNHDA, SQIVND (reference sequence). The chain's CDR3 is CASSSPGTGNQPQHF. CDR3 DNA: TGTGCCAGTAGTAGCCCCGGGACAGGGAATCAGCCCCAGCATTTT.

This clone was detected only once. The rearrangement joins TRBV2 to TRBJ1-6; D gene uncertain. This CDR3 contains 12 residues. V was cut by 8 bases and J by 5 bases, with 7 bases left in between. Germline V gene lookup returns CDR1 SNHLY and CDR2 FYNNEI. Here the CDR3 DNA reads TGTGCCAGCGGCCGGGATAATTCACCCCTCCACTTT. Translating it yields CASGRDNSPLHF. Based on the CDR3 plus reference TRBV2 and TRBJ1-6, the full variable domain is EPEVTQTPSHQVTQMGQEVILRCVPISNHLYFYWYRQILGQKVEFLVSFYNNEISEKSEIFDDQFSVERPDGSNFTLKIRSTKLEDSAMYFCASGRDNSPLHFGNGTRLTVT.

The chain employs TRBV7-9 and TRBJ2-1, with D perhaps TRBD1 (6 bases). Germline V gene data show CDR1 as SEHNR and CDR2 as FQNEAQ (reference sequence). The CDR3 loop spans 13 amino acids. The germline V and J ends were trimmed by 5 bases and 3 bases, with 8 bases remaining between them. The CDR3 coding sequence is TGTGCCAGCAGCCTGACAGGCTACAATGAGCAGTTCTTC. As protein: CASSLTGYNEQFF.

Written as DNA, the CDR3 is TGCGCCAGCAGCTCTCACAGACTCCCGGACTGGGGCTACACCTTC. This translates into CASSSHRLPDWGYTF. The chain is built from TRBV4-3 and TRBJ1-2; D gene ambiguous. Per germline, CDR1 LGHNA and CDR2 YSLEER. The CDR3 sequence is 15 residues long. V lost 5 bases and J 8 bases, leaving 21 bases between the germline ends.

V is TRBV5-4 and J is TRBJ2-3, with 9 bases matching TRBD2. This CDR3 comprises 14 residues. The germline gives CDR1 SGHNT, CDR2 YYREEE (reference sequence). V was pared by 7 bases and J by 2 bases, with 5 bases of the junction left unmatched. The CDR3 DNA reads as TGTGCCAGCTCCTGGACTAGCGCCACAGATACGCAGTATTTT. It encodes CASSWTSATDTQYF.

In its sample, this clone was seen a few times. V and J are TRBV29-1 and TRBJ1-1; TRBD1 agrees at 7 bases. Germline V CDR1 and CDR2: SQVTM, ANQGSEA. The CDR3 extends over 11 amino acids. V lost 6 bases, J lost 5 bases, and 3 bases stayed unmatched. This CDR3 reads CSVEDRTEAFF. DNA of the CDR3: TGCAGCGTAGAGGACAGGACTGAAGCTTTCTTT.

The chain joins TRBV9 to TRBJ2-7; D possibly corresponds to TRBD2 (7 bases). This CDR3 region has 15 residues. The V gene's germline CDR1 is SGDLS and CDR2 YYNGEE. Trimming pared 2 bases from V and 2 bases from J, leaving 14 bases between. This CDR3 is CASSVSQGTTYEQYF. The CDR3, as DNA: TGTGCCAGCAGCGTCTCTCAGGGGACTACCTACGAGCAGTACTTC. Complete variable domain (other parts from reference TRBV9 and TRBJ2-7): DSGVTQTPKHLITATGQRVTLRCSPRSGDLSVYWYQQSLDQGLQFLIQYYNGEERAKGNILERFSAQQFPDLHSELNLSSLELGDSALYFCASSVSQGTTYEQYFGPGTRLTVT.

The chain couples TRBV7-2 to TRBJ1-3, with TRBD1 matching over 9 bases. V gave up 5 bases and J gave up 1 base; unmatched junction bases: 6. This CDR3 region has 16 residues. Germline V gene data show CDR1 as SGHTA and CDR2 as FQGNSA. CDR3: CASSVTGGASGNTIYF. CDR3 coding DNA: TGTGCCAGCAGCGTAACAGGGGGCGCGTCTGGAAACACCATATATTTT.

The sample holds a few counts of this clone. The V gene is TRBV7-3, the J gene TRBJ2-5, with D perhaps TRBD2 (7 bases). CDR3 length: 14 amino acids. Germline loops: CDR1 SGHTA, CDR2 FQGTGA. Trimming shortened V by 5 bases and J by 1 base, and 11 bases separated the two germline ends. The CDR3 coding sequence is TGTGCCAGCAGCGGCGGGGGCGGCCAAGAGACCCAGTACTTC. Translating it yields CASSGGGGQETQYF. The variable domain in full, with the rest retrieved from reference TRBV7-3 and TRBJ2-5, is GAGVSQTPSNKVTEKGKYVELRCDPISGHTALYWYRQSLGQGPEFLIYFQGTGAADDSGLPNDRFFAVRPEGSVSTLKIQRTERGDSAVYLCASSGGGGQETQYFGPGTRLLVL.

The rearrangement joins TRBV5-1 to TRBJ1-5, with unresolved D. The CDR3 extends over 14 amino acids. The V and J ends lost 0 bases and 8 bases respectively, with 12 bases between them. In germline, CDR1 is SGHRS, CDR2 YFSETQ. The CDR3, as DNA: TGCGCCAGCAGCTTGGGAGGAGGGAATGAGCCCCAGCATTTT. It is translated as CASSLGGGNEPQHF.

This sequence joins TRBV7-9 and TRBJ2-1, with a tentative D call TRBD1 (5 bases). Germline V lookup: CDR1 SEHNR, CDR2 FQNEAQ (reference sequence). The CDR3 is 14 residues long. Trimming removed 5 bases at V and 4 bases at J, with 12 bases between. CDR3: CASSPLDRYNEQFF. The CDR3 DNA follows: TGTGCCAGCAGCCCTCTCGACAGATACAATGAGCAGTTCTTC.

This clone was detected a few times. The V gene is TRBV9, the J gene TRBJ1-1; D may be TRBD1 (6 bases). Germline V gives CDR1 SGDLS, CDR2 YYNGEE. The V end lost 4 bases, the J end lost 5 bases, and 15 bases lay between the germline ends. The CDR3 spans 14 residues. The CDR3 reads CASSQTRGTTEAFF. The CDR3 coding sequence is TGTGCCAGCAGCCAAACCAGGGGTACGACTGAAGCTTTCTTT.